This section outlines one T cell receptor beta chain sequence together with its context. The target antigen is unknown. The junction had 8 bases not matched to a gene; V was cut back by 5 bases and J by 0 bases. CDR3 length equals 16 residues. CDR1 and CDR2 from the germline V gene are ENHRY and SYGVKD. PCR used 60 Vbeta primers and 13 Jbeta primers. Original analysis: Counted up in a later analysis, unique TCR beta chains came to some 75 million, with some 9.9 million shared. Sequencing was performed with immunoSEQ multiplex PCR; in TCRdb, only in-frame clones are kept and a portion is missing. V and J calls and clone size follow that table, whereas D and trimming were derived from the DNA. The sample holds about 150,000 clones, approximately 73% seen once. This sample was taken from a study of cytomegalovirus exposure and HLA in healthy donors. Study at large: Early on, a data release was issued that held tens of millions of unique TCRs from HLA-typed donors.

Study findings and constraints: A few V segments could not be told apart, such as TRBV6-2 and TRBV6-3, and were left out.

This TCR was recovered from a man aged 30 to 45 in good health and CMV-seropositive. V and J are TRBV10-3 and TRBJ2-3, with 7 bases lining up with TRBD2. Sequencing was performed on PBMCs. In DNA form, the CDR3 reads TGTGCCATCAGTACTAGCGATGCGGCTAGCACAGATACGCAGTATTTT. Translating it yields CAISTSDAASTDTQYF.